The source of this TCR beta chain is a study of blood T cell repertoires in COVID-19 (dated by TCRdb to between 2020 and 2021). Regarding the complete study: The collaborator samples originated in the United States, Italy and Spain and spanned the acute and convalescent phases of COVID-19. The material from the prospective study consisted of cDNA or gDNA derived from T cells, B-cell-depleted T cells, or PBMCs. The dataset comprised deeply sampled blood TCRbeta repertoires from subjects exposed to, actively infected with, or recovered from COVID-19. A freely available public database, intended as a resource for researchers studying the immune response to SARS-CoV-2, is where the repertoires were released. Samples came from the ongoing ImmuneRACE study (first 160 participants) plus 1,254 subjects from 6 global collaborators. Nearly every sample came with metadata listing a de-identified subject ID, COVID-19 status, age in years and sex. HLA class I and class II types, where available, came from metadata supplied by the sample provider rather than from assay-based typing. Findings and caveats that apply to the study as a whole: The quantity of clinical and demographic metadata differed by source and by participant and was supplied without curation.

A word on this clone: It lacks a known antigen. No base quality values were provided; no much bigger clone lies one nucleotide off.

The V end gives up 4 bases and the J end 3 bases, leaving 2 bases in the junction not matched to a gene. CDR1 and CDR2, looked up from the germline V gene (reference sequence), are MNHEY and SMNVEV. The CDR3 runs 14 amino acids, cysteine and phenylalanine included. The only DNA kept is the CDR3, 42 bases in frame from the first base. One collaborating source in Seattle enrolled patients during active infection and followed them longitudinally through the course of disease. Collaborating institutions collected whole blood in K2EDTA tubes following their own protocols. For TCRbeta analysis, collaborator samples were shipped as frozen whole blood, as isolated PBMCs, or as DNA extracted from either sample type. The immunoSEQ Assay, a bias-controlled multiplex PCR, was used to amplify TCRbeta CDR3 regions from genomic DNA. In the source study's methods: Nucleated cell counts per sample were estimated from amplification of reference gene primers within the assay. Sequence reads were collapsed and filtered to measure the absolute abundance of every unique TCRbeta CDR3 rearrangement. For each sample, productive Simpson clonality was calculated as the square root of Simpson's diversity index over productive rearrangements. Sourced from immuneACCESS, this table was stored by TCRdb with only in-frame sequences that have V and J called. A share of the clones is absent; for the studies checked, an unresolved V gene accounts for under half, and the remainder has no known explanation. Clonal size and the V and J genes are those of that table, whereas D and trimming came from the DNA. This sample is represented by hundreds of thousands of clones; roughly 90% of them were singletons. Of the sample, roughly 7.1% is held by the ten largest clones.

The chain is assembled from TRBV27 and TRBJ2-7, and 11 junction bases match TRBD2. The sequenced sample consisted of peripheral blood. The sequence was collected from an older woman with COVID-19, enrolled during active disease. The CDR3 reads as follows: CASSSLAGGYEQYF. At the DNA level, the sequence is TGTGCCAGCAGTTCGCTAGCGGGGGGCTACGAGCAGTACTTC.